A single sample gave rise to the 17 T cell receptor beta chains below, sequenced in a study of blood T cell repertoires in COVID-19. Measured with immunoSEQ multiplex PCR; TCRdb has only the in-frame clones, and not every one. The table has roughly 160,000 clones, more than 80% seen once. The material sequenced was PBMCs or T cells enriched from blood (not recorded which). These receptors originate from a man between 45 and 60 years old who had recovered from COVID-19.

The chain carries TRBV19 and TRBJ1-5; TRBD1 is a possible D gene (6 bases). This CDR3 comprises 15 residues. The V gene lost 10 bases and the J gene lost 0 bases, with 16 bases spanning the gap. Per the germline V gene, CDR1 is LNHDA and CDR2 is SQIVND (reference sequence). CDR3 protein: CATAGGPTSNQPQHF. The CDR3 bases are TGTGCCACCGCGGGGGGGCCGACTAGCAATCAGCCCCAGCATTTT.

V and J are TRBV29-1 and TRBJ1-2, with 10 bases fitting TRBD1. CDR3 length: 14 residues. Germline V gives CDR1 SQVTM, CDR2 ANQGSEA. V shed 2 bases, J shed 4 bases, and the junction held 4 bases outside the gene matches. The CDR3, as DNA: TGCAGCGTTGAAAACCGGGACAGGGGCTATGGCTACACCTTC. It is translated as CSVENRDRGYGYTF.

J is TRBJ2-3 and V is TRBV9, with a tentative D call TRBD2 (6 bases). The CDR3 runs 17 residues. In germline, CDR1 is SGDLS, CDR2 YYNGEE. Trimming took off 2 bases at V and 2 bases at J, with 18 bases between the two ends. The CDR3 DNA sequence: TGTGCCAGCAGCGTCTCCTTTGGCGGGGAACCCACAGATACGCAGTATTTT. Its protein product is CASSVSFGGEPTDTQYF.

This clone was found once. This sequence joins TRBV15 and TRBJ1-1, with 7 bases that match TRBD1. The V gene end was trimmed by 9 bases and the J gene end by 4 bases; junction bases not matched to a gene: 8. CDR3 length: 13 amino acids. The germline CDR1 and CDR2 sequences are LNHNV and YYDKDF (reference sequence). The CDR3 spells CATEGAPATEAFF. CDR3 in DNA: TGTGCCACTGAGGGGGCCCCGGCCACTGAAGCTTTCTTT.

This rearrangement joins TRBV5-1 to TRBJ2-3; a weak D match, TRBD2 (7 bases). The CDR3 consists of 16 residues. Trimming shortened V by 4 bases and J by 2 bases, and 17 bases separated the two germline ends. Germline CDR1 SGHRS, CDR2 YFSETQ. The CDR3: CASSPGGYSYTDTQYF. The DNA of the CDR3 is TGCGCCAGCAGCCCGGGGGGCTACTCCTACACAGATACGCAGTATTTT.

The CDR3 reads CAVGTGGFYEQYF. CDR3 in DNA: TGTGCCGTCGGGACAGGGGGCTTCTACGAGCAGTACTTC. This chain links TRBV10-3 with TRBJ2-7; TRBD1 matches at 12 bases. This CDR3 spans 13 amino acids. Germline V gene sequence: CDR1 ENHRY, CDR2 SYGVKD. Trimming cost V 11 bases and J 3 bases; bases outside gene matches: 5.

This sequence joins TRBV27 and TRBJ2-7, with D unresolved. Germline CDR1 and CDR2: MNHEY and SMNVEV (reference sequence). V was trimmed by 3 bases and J by 2 bases, leaving 8 bases between them. The length of the CDR3 is 13 residues. The CDR3 is CASSLARTYEQYF. The CDR3 DNA follows: TGTGCCAGCAGTTTGGCCAGAACCTACGAGCAGTACTTC.

The chain is built from TRBV10-3 and TRBJ1-1; 11 bases are shared with TRBD1. Germline V gene data show CDR1 as ENHRY and CDR2 as SYGVKD. The length of the CDR3 is 16 residues. V shed 4 bases and J 3 bases; nucleotides not matched to a gene: 7. The CDR3 DNA reads TGTGCCATCAGTGTGGGGACAGGGGGTTTGTACACTGAAGCTTTCTTT. Its protein is CAISVGTGGLYTEAFF.

The chain employs TRBV6-1 and TRBJ1-1, with TRBD1 matching over 9 bases. The CDR3 contains 15 residues. Germline V gives CDR1 MNHNS, CDR2 SASEGT. V lost 1 base and J lost 3; bases outside the gene matches: 3. As DNA, the CDR3 is TGTGCCAGCAGTGAAGGCGGGACAGGGCACACTGAAGCTTTCTTT. This encodes CASSEGGTGHTEAFF.

CDR3 nucleotides: TGTGCCAGCAGACAGGGAACGGGCGGAAACACCATATATTTT. Translated: CASRQGTGGNTIYF. This rearrangement joins TRBV27 to TRBJ1-3; D perhaps matches TRBD1 (6 bases). The CDR3 is 14 residues long. Germline V gene lookup returns CDR1 MNHEY and CDR2 SMNVEV (reference sequence). With 6 bases removed from V and 4 bases from J, the gap between germline ends came to 13 bases.

This clone was seen a handful of times. This chain links TRBV20-1 with TRBJ2-7, with TRBD1 as a possible D gene (6 bases). This CDR3 comprises 14 residues. Trimming took off 6 bases at V and 4 bases at J, with 19 bases between the two ends. CDR1 DFQATT and CDR2 SNEGSKA come from the germline V gene (reference sequence). The CDR3: CSASQAGTPYEQYF. In DNA, the CDR3 is TGCAGTGCCAGTCAGGCCGGGACACCTTACGAGCAGTACTTC.

With respect to this clone: Additional DNA sequences in this sample encode the identical CDR3. This sequence joins TRBV29-1 and TRBJ2-7; D possibly corresponds to TRBD2 (5 bases). Trimming removed 3 bases at V and 3 bases at J, with 6 bases between. Per germline, CDR1 SQVTM and CDR2 ANQGSEA. This CDR3 is built from 11 residues. The chain's CDR3 is CSVDRGYEQYF. The CDR3 DNA sequence: TGCAGCGTTGACCGGGGCTACGAGCAGTACTTC.

The gene calls are TRBV6-2 or TRBV6-3 and TRBJ1-1, with TRBD1 matching 7 bases. This CDR3 region has 12 residues. With 6 bases clipped from V and 11 bases from J, the junction kept 9 bases outside the gene matches. Germline V gene data show CDR1 as MNHEY and CDR2 as SVGEGT. CDR3 loop: CASSLQGKVAFF. CDR3 sequence (DNA): TGTGCCAGCAGCCTACAGGGGAAGGTCGCTTTCTTT.

The chain links TRBV20-1 to TRBJ1-2; D remains unclear. Germline lookup yields CDR1 DFQATT and CDR2 SNEGSKA (reference sequence). With 5 bases removed from V and 7 bases from J, the gap between germline ends came to 8 bases. The CDR3 sequence is 10 residues long. CDR3 nucleotide sequence: TGCAGTGCTGGCCTTTCTGGCTACACCTTC. Its protein is CSAGLSGYTF.

This clone was recorded once. CDR3 amino acids: CASSLTGIQETQYF. CDR3 in DNA: TGCGCCAGCAGCTTAACAGGGATACAAGAGACCCAGTACTTC. The chain joins TRBV5-1 to TRBJ2-5; the D gene is possibly TRBD1 (6 bases). V was pared by 2 bases and J by 2 bases, with 10 bases between. Germline assignment: CDR1 SGHRS and CDR2 YFSETQ. This CDR3 comprises 14 residues.

This clone came up once. The rearrangement uses TRBV6-5 and TRBJ1-1; D gene uncertain. Germline V gene sequence: CDR1 MNHEY, CDR2 SVGAGI. The CDR3 covers 16 residues. The germline V and J ends were trimmed by 2 bases and 0 bases, with 13 bases remaining between them. CDR3 sequence (DNA): TGTGCCAGCAGTTACGGTCTGGGCGTCATGAACACTGAAGCTTTCTTT. This codes for CASSYGLGVMNTEAFF.

This chain links TRBV7-9 with TRBJ2-1, with D hard to call. The length of the CDR3 is 13 residues. Trimming took off 5 bases at V and 7 bases at J, with 12 bases between the two ends. Germline assignment: CDR1 SEHNR and CDR2 FQNEAQ (reference sequence). CDR3 DNA: TGTGCCAGCAGCCCACCCGCGACTAATGAGCAGTTCTTC. Protein sequence: CASSPPATNEQFF.